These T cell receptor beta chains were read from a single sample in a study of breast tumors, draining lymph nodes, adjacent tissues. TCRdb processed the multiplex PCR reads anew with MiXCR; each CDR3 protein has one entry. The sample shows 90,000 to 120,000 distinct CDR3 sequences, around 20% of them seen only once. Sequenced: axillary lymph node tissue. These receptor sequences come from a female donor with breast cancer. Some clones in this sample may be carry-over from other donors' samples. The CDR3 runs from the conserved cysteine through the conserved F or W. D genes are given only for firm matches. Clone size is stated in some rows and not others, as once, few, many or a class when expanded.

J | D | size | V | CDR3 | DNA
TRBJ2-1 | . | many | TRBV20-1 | CSAPGTSKNEQFF | TGCAGTGCGCCCGGCACGTCGAAGAATGAGCAGTTCTTC
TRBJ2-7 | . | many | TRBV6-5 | CASSKTRTVTYEQYF | TGTGCCAGCAGTAAAACTAGGACCGTTACCTACGAGCAGTACTTC
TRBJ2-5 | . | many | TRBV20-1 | CSARPRGQTQYF | TGCAGTGCTAGACCCCGAGGTCAAACCCAGTACTTC
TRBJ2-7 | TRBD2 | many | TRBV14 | CASSHGLAGIEQYF | TGTGCCAGCAGCCACGGACTAGCGGGAATCGAGCAGTACTTC
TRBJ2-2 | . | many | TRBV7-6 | CASSSGYGVNTGELFF | TGTGCCAGCAGCTCCGGGTATGGGGTAAACACCGGGGAGCTGTTTTTT
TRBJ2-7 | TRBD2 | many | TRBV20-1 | CSARWRAGGQYF | TGCAGTGCTAGATGGCGGGCGGGGGGGCAGTACTTC
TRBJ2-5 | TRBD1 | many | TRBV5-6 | CASRRGQGTETQYF | TGTGCCAGCAGGAGGGGACAGGGGACAGAGACCCAGTACTTC
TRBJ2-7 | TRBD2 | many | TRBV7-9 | CASSPREGTYEQYF | TGTGCCAGCAGCCCCCGGGAGGGAACCTACGAGCAGTACTTC
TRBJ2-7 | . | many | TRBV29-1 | CSVGIGPSYEQYF | TGCAGCGTGGGCATCGGCCCTTCCTACGAGCAGTACTTC
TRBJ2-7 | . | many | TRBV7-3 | CASSRDRSYEQYF | TGTGCCAGCAGCCGTGACAGATCCTACGAGCAGTACTTC
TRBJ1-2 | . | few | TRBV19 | CASSIVGRRTYGYTF | TGTGCCAGTAGTATAGTTGGCCGAAGAACCTATGGCTACACCTTC
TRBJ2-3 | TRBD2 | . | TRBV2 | CASSEELAGAGDTQYF | TGTGCCAGCAGTGAAGAGCTAGCGGGAGCGGGAGATACGCAGTATTTT
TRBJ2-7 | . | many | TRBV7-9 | CASSLGGAGEQYF | TGTGCCAGCAGCTTAGGAGGGGCGGGAGAGCAGTACTTC
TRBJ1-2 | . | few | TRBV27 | CASSSGTSGYTF | TGTGCCAGCAGTTCCGGGACAAGTGGCTACACCTTC
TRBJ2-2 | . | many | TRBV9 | CASSVGTANTGELFF | TGTGCCAGCAGCGTTGGTACCGCGAACACCGGGGAGCTGTTTTTT
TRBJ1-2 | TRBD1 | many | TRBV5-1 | CASSFSPGTEEGYTF | TGCGCCAGCAGCTTTAGCCCCGGGACAGAGGAAGGCTACACCTTC
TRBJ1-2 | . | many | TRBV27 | CASKQAESSNGYTF | TGTGCCAGCAAACAGGCCGAGAGTAGTAATGGCTACACCTTC
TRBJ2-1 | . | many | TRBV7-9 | CASTGWAGNSYNEQFF | TGTGCCAGTACGGGTTGGGCGGGAAATTCCTACAATGAGCAGTTCTTC
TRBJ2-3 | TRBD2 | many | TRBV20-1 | CSATGTSGTDTQYF | TGCAGTGCTACCGGGACTAGCGGCACAGATACGCAGTATTTT
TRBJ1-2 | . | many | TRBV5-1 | CASSLGDTTNYGYTF | TGCGCCAGCAGCTTGGGGGACACTACTAACTATGGCTACACCTTC
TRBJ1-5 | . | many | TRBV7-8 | CASSRIPGSGNQPQHF | TGTGCCAGCAGCCGAATCCCGGGTTCTGGCAATCAGCCCCAGCATTTT
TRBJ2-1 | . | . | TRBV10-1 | CASSPTAGSYNEQFF | TGCGCCAGCAGCCCCACCGCGGGCTCCTACAATGAGCAGTTCTTC
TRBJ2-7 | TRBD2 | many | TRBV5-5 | CASSLTSTTYEQYF | TGTGCCAGCAGCCTGACTAGCACTACCTACGAGCAGTACTTC
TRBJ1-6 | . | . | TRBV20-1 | CSASVRANSPLHF | TGCAGTGCTAGTGTAAGAGCCAATTCACCCCTCCACTTT
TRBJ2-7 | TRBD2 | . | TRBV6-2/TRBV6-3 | CASSLTSGNGYEQYF | TGTGCCAGCAGTTTGACTAGCGGGAACGGGTACGAGCAGTACTTC
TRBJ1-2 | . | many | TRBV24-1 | CATQGSDYGYTF | TGTGCCACCCAGGGGAGCGACTATGGCTACACCTTC
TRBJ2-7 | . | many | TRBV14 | CASSQSRGFSYEQYF | TGTGCCAGCAGCCAGTCCAGGGGCTTCTCCTACGAGCAGTACTTC
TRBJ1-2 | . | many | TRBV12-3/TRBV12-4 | CASSLGGGYTF | TGTGCCAGCAGCTTAGGGGGTGGCTACACCTTC
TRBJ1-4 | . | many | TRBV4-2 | CASSQAGAREKLFF | TGTGCCAGCAGCCAAGCAGGGGCACGTGAAAAACTGTTTTTT
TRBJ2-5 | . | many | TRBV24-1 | CATSDFARETQYF | TGTGCCACCAGTGATTTTGCGAGAGAGACCCAGTACTTC
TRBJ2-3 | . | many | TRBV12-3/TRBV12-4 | CASSQGRTDTQYF | TGTGCCAGCAGTCAAGGACGGACAGATACGCAGTATTTT
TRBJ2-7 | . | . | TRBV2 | CASSYRRQSYEQYF | TGTGCCAGCAGCTATAGGAGACAGAGCTACGAGCAGTACTTC
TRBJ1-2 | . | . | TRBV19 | CASSPRGGGYTF | TGTGCCAGTAGTCCCCGGGGGGGGGGCTACACCTTC
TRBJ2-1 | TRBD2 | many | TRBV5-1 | CASSLASGRAQNEQFF | TGCGCCAGCAGCTTGGCCAGCGGGAGGGCCCAGAATGAGCAGTTCTTC
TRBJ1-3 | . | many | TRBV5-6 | CASSLDGAGIGNTIYF | TGTGCCAGCAGCTTGGACGGCGCGGGAATTGGAAACACCATATATTTT
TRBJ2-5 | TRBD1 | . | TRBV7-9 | CVSSLQGETQYF | TGTGTCAGCAGCTTACAGGGGGAGACCCAGTACTTC
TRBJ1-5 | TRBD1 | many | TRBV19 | CASSIGGGQGRRQPQHF | TGTGCCAGTAGTATAGGGGGGGGACAGGGTCGACGTCAGCCCCAGCATTTT
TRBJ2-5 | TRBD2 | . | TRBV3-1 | CASSPSLAGPNQETQYF | TGTGCCAGCAGCCCAAGCCTAGCGGGGCCCAACCAAGAGACCCAGTACTTC
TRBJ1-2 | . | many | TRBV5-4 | CASSVDTNYGYTF | TGTGCCAGCAGTGTGGACACCAACTATGGCTACACCTTC
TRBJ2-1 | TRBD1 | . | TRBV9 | CASSPRTGGGSYNEQFF | TGTGCCAGCAGCCCTAGGACAGGGGGCGGGAGCTACAATGAGCAGTTCTTC
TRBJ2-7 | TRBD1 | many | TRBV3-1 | CASSQGGTGYSYEQYF | TGTGCCAGCAGCCAAGGAGGGACAGGGTATTCCTACGAGCAGTACTTC
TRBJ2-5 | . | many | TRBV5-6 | CASSFGPVQETQYF | TGTGCCAGCAGCTTCGGGCCGGTCCAAGAGACCCAGTACTTC
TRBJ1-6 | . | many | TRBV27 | CASSLLSGGDSPLHF | TGTGCCAGCAGTTTATTGAGCGGGGGGGATTCACCCCTCCACTTT
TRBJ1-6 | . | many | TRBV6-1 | CASALIMNSPLHF | TGTGCCAGCGCCCTCATCATGAATTCACCCCTCCACTTT
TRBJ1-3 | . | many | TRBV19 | CASSIMTGNTIYF | TGTGCCAGTAGTATCATGACTGGAAACACCATATATTTT
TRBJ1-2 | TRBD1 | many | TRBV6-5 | CASSRGTGGAYTF | TGTGCCAGCAGTCGCGGGACAGGGGGCGCCTACACCTTC
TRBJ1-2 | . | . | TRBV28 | CASSTLYGYTF | TGTGCCAGCAGTACCTTATATGGCTACACCTTC
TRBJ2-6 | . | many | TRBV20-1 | CSAQMTRGEANVLTF | TGCAGTGCCCAAATGACCCGGGGAGAGGCCAACGTCCTGACTTTC
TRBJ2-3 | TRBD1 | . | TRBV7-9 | CASSMGQGGSRLGPTDTQYF | TGTGCCAGCAGCATGGGACAGGGAGGGAGTCGGTTGGGCCCCACAGATACGCAGTATTTT